The entry below gives a single TCR beta chain sequence along with its context. The antigen is unknown. This sample stems from a study of metastatic and nonmetastatic thyroid tumors. Study-level background: The study looked at repertoires side by side in blood and in tumor or nodule tissue from malignant and benign thyroid patients. Findings and caveats of the study: Malignant tumors reportedly showed significantly higher TCR beta diversity than benign nodules in both blood and tumor.

Until they underwent thyroid surgery, no patient had received any treatment. Germline V gives CDR1 SGHRS, CDR2 YFSETQ. CDR3 size: 15 residues. The V gene lost 0 bases and the J gene lost 0 bases, with 8 bases spanning the gap. Source study methods: Differences in CDR3 between clinicopathological groups were drawn on to build a classifier intended to discriminate distant-metastatic papillary thyroid cancer patients. TCRdb redid the clone calls on the PCR reads using MiXCR. TCRdb's processing, not the authors' own work, is the source of the V and J calls. The table records about 30,000 clones, 35% of them present only once.

This clonotype was sampled from a female donor with papillary thyroid cancer or a benign thyroid nodule (not recorded which). Some clones in this sample may be carry-over from other donors' samples. This chain joins TRBV5-1 and TRBJ2-3; D possibly corresponds to TRBD1 (6 bases). The sequenced sample consisted of tumor tissue. CDR3 sequence reads: CASSLGDTSTDTQYF. The CDR3 DNA sequence: TGCGCCAGCAGCTTGGGGGACACAAGCACAGATACGCAGTATTTT.